The clone carrying this T cell receptor (beta chain) was seen a single time. This entry comes from a study of blood T cell repertoires in COVID-19. Study in general: T cells, B-cell-depleted T cells, or PBMCs supplied cDNA or gDNA.

Repertoires were generated with immunoSEQ multiplex PCR, while TCRdb's copy carries only in-frame clones and drops some. This table has some 150,000 clones, 80% to 85% appearing once. The study recruited people aged about 18 to 89 years across approximately 23 US areas. Each participant's cohort was designated according to participant-reported clinical history. Someone with COVID-19 had been met by exposed participants within 2 weeks before study entry. There are 15 residues in the CDR3. V lost 1 base to trimming and J lost 4 bases; unmatched junction nucleotides: 5. The germline V gene encodes CDR1 SGHTA and CDR2 FQGNSA.

The chain recombines TRBV7-2 with TRBJ2-3; TRBD2 aligns across 7 bases. The source material was PBMCs or T cells enriched from blood (not recorded which). The clonotype was recovered from a woman between 50 and 59 years old who had been exposed to COVID-19. CDR3 sequence (DNA): TGTGCCAGCAGCTTAGTGGCGAGCGGGGCAGATACGCAGTATTTT. Residues: CASSLVASGADTQYF. The variable domain in full, with the rest retrieved from reference TRBV7-2 and TRBJ2-3, is GAGVSQSPSNKVTEKGKDVELRCDPISGHTALYWYRQSLGQGLEFLIYFQGNSAPDKSGLPSDRFSAERTGGSVSTLTIQRTQQEDSAVYLCASSLVASGADTQYFGPGTRLTVL.